This T cell receptor beta chain was observed in a study of CD8+ T cells in alopecia areata. On this clone itself: Its antigen is not identified.

Investigators isolated RNA and reverse transcribed it into cDNA to act as the sequencing template. Only in-frame clones appear in the TCRdb table, and some are missing; sequencing was by immunoSEQ multiplex PCR. The profile covers some 96,000 clones, with approximately 66% appearing a single time and 15% to 18% taken by the ten largest. Treatment: oral pan-JAK inhibitor, 5-10 mg twice daily. Overall study findings and caveats: When scalp samples are sequenced, resident alphabeta T cells of normal skin are also captured. During tofacitinib treatment, many expanded lesional clones remained in scalp and blood.

Trimming took off 5 bases at V and 2 bases at J, with 13 bases between the two ends. The CDR3 totals 14 residues. Germline V gene data show CDR1 as SGHVS and CDR2 as FNYEAQ. The sequence derives from a human donor with alopecia areata. The sample in question was CD8+ T cells sorted from blood, obtained at week 4, from a patient treated with tofacitinib. This chain links TRBV7-6 with TRBJ2-7; possibly TRBD1 for D (6 bases). DNA for the CDR3: TGTGCCAGCAGCCCCAGGGGAATCACCTACGAGCAGTACTTC. This encodes CASSPRGITYEQYF.